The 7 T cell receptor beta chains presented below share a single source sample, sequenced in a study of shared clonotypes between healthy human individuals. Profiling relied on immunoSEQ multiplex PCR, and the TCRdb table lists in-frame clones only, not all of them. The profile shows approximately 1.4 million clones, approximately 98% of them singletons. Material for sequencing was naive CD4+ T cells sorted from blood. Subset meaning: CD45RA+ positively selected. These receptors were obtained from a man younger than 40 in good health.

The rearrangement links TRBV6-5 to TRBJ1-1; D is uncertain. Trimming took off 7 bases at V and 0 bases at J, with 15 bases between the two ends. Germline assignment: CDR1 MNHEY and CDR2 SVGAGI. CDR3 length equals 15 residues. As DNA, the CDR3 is TGTGCCAGCAACCAAGGAGGTCGTATGAACACTGAAGCTTTCTTT. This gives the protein CASNQGGRMNTEAFF.

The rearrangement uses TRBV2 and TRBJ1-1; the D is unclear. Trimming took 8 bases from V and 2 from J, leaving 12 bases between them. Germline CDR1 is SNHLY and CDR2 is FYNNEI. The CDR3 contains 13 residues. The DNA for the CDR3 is TGTGCCAGCGGTCGCAGAACAAACACTGAAGCTTTCTTT. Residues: CASGRRTNTEAFF.

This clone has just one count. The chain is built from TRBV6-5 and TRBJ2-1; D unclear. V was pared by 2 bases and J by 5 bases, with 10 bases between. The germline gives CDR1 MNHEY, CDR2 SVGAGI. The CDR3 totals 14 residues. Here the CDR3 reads CASSYRLLNNEQFF. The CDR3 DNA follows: TGTGCCAGCAGTTACCGGCTACTAAACAATGAGCAGTTCTTC.

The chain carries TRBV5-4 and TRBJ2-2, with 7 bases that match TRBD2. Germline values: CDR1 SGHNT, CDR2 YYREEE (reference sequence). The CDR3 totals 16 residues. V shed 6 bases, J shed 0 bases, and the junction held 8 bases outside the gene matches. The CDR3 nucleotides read TGTGCCAGCACAATATCGGGAGGTCCGAACACCGGGGAGCTGTTTTTT. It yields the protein CASTISGGPNTGELFF. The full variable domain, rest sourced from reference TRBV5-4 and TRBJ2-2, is ETGVTQSPTHLIKTRGQQVTLRCSSQSGHNTVSWYQQALGQGPQFIFQYYREEENGRGNFPPRFSGLQFPNYSSELNVNALELDDSALYLCASTISGGPNTGELFFGEGSRLTVL.

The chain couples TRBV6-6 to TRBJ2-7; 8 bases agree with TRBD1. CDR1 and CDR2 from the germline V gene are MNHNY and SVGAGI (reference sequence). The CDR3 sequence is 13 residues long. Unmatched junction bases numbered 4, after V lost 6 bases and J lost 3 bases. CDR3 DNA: TGTGCCAGCAGATTCGACAGGGGCTACGAGCAGTACTTC. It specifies CASRFDRGYEQYF.

The CDR3 sequence is CASSLQGQDVEKLFF. CDR3 in DNA: TGTGCCAGCAGCTTGCAAGGACAGGACGTCGAAAAACTGTTTTTT. The chain employs TRBV5-6 and TRBJ1-4; TRBD1 matches at 7 bases. J gave up 8 bases and V 1 base, and 8 bases lay outside the gene matches. Germline CDR1 reads SGHDT; CDR2 reads YYEEEE. This CDR3 contains 15 residues.

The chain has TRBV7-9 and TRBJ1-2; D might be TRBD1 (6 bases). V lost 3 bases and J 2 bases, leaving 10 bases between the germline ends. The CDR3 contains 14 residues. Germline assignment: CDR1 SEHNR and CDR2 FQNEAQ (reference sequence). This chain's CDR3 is CASSLVTGNYGYTF. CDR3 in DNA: TGTGCCAGCAGCTTGGTAACAGGGAACTATGGCTACACCTTC.